The 5 T cell receptor beta chains below all came from one sample that was sequenced in a study of shared clonotypes between healthy human individuals (dated by TCRdb to the early 2020s). The method was the immunoSEQ multiplex PCR assay. TCRdb mirrors the immuneACCESS table, restricted to in-frame sequences. Some clones are absent from its copies; in checked studies, under half trace to an unresolved V gene, and the reason for the others is unknown. Across this sample there are about 800,000 clones, with roughly 96% seen only once. The ten largest clones add up to roughly 0.23% of the sample. CD8 naive samples were CD45RO-negative cells positively selected for CCR7, giving a CD45RA+CCR7+ population that excluded TemRA cells. The specimen was naive CD8+ T cells sorted from blood. The intended sense of this specimen's cell subset or site label: CD45RA+CCR7+. These receptors all come from a man aged 30 to 45 in good health.

In this sample, this clone turned up once. The chain links TRBV10-3 to TRBJ2-7; 10 bases are shared with TRBD2. The CDR3 is made up of 15 amino acids. The germline gives CDR1 ENHRY, CDR2 SYGVKD. Trimming at V came to 7 bases and at J to 5 bases, leaving 11 bases not matched to a gene. CDR3 sequence reads: CAINPAGGPKDEQYF. For the CDR3, the DNA is TGTGCCATCAATCCAGCGGGAGGGCCAAAAGACGAGCAGTACTTC.

The J gene is TRBJ2-5, the V gene TRBV9, with 8 bases identical to TRBD1. The V gene end was trimmed by 4 bases and the J gene end by 6 bases; junction bases not matched to a gene: 17. The V gene's germline CDR1 is SGDLS and CDR2 YYNGEE. The CDR3 runs 17 residues. The CDR3 region is CASSPKGGQEGYKTQYF. The CDR3, as DNA: TGTGCCAGCAGCCCGAAGGGGGGACAGGAGGGGTATAAGACCCAGTACTTC.

For this clone: Other nucleotide sequences in the sample specify the same CDR3. The chain employs TRBV7-9 and TRBJ2-7, with D perhaps being TRBD1 or TRBD2 (7 bases each). The CDR3 consists of 14 residues. Germline V gives CDR1 SEHNR, CDR2 FQNEAQ (reference sequence). V was cut by 5 bases and J by 4 bases, with 15 bases left in between. This CDR3 is CASSLGGGSYEQYF. The CDR3 DNA follows: TGTGCCAGCAGCCTAGGGGGCGGGAGTTACGAGCAGTACTTC.

J is TRBJ2-1 and V is TRBV25-1; D gene unclear. V lost 3 bases and J 9 bases, leaving 9 bases between the germline ends. The CDR3 loop spans 12 amino acids. From germline, CDR1 is MGHDK and CDR2 SYGVNS. CDR3 sequence: CASSDRWFEQFF. The CDR3 coding sequence is TGTGCCAGCAGTGACAGGTGGTTTGAGCAGTTCTTC.

The J gene is TRBJ2-7, the V gene TRBV6-5; possible D gene TRBD1, 5 bases. The CDR3 consists of 14 residues. The germline V gene encodes CDR1 MNHEY and CDR2 SVGAGI. V lost 2 bases to trimming and J lost 7 bases, with 15 bases between them. For the CDR3, the DNA is TGTGCCAGCAGTTACCTGGGGCGCCTTATGGAGCAGTACTTC. Protein sequence: CASSYLGRLMEQYF.